One and the same sample provided the 18 T cell receptor beta chains below, sequenced in a study of control samples from healthy donors and cancer patients (dated by TCRdb to between 2020 and 2021). The library was obtained by the immunoSEQ multiplex PCR assay. The table comes from immuneACCESS by way of TCRdb, which keeps in-frame sequences with V and J called. Part of the clones is missing from these tables; in studies checked, under half for an unresolved V gene and the rest for unknown reasons. This sample holds under 200,000 clones; about 91% were observed only once. The ten largest clones represent approximately 4.9% of the sample. Sequencing was performed on blood. The source is a woman between 25 and 40 years old in good health.

The chain is built from TRBV2 and TRBJ1-5; 8 bases are shared with TRBD1. Germline CDR1 and CDR2: SNHLY and FYNNEI. The CDR3 totals 19 residues. Unmatched junction bases numbered 17, after V lost 5 bases and J lost 2 bases. This CDR3 reads CASSQGQGFLPVGNQPQHF. The CDR3 DNA reads as TGTGCCAGCAGTCAAGGACAGGGTTTTCTTCCGGTCGGCAATCAGCCCCAGCATTTT. Based on the CDR3 plus reference TRBV2 and TRBJ1-5, the full variable domain is EPEVTQTPSHQVTQMGQEVILRCVPISNHLYFYWYRQILGQKVEFLVSFYNNEISEKSEIFDDQFSVERPDGSNFTLKIRSTKLEDSAMYFCASSQGQGFLPVGNQPQHFGDGTRLSIL.

The chain links TRBV28 to TRBJ1-4; D not certain. This CDR3 has 15 amino acids. The germline CDR1 and CDR2 sequences are MDHEN and SYDVKM. Trimming pared 2 bases from V and 8 bases from J, leaving 15 bases between. The CDR3 DNA reads as TGTGCCAGCAGTTTAGGATCCCCGGCTGGGGAAAAACTGTTTTTT. It is translated as CASSLGSPAGEKLFF.

The chain uses TRBV10-2 and TRBJ2-5, with D perhaps TRBD1 (6 bases). The germline V and J ends were trimmed by 8 bases and 5 bases, with 9 bases remaining between them. Per the germline V gene, CDR1 is WSHSY and CDR2 is SAAADI. The CDR3 sequence is 11 residues long. CDR3 protein: CASQRGETQYF. The DNA of the CDR3 is TGCGCCAGCCAGAGGGGGGAGACCCAGTACTTC.

The chain links TRBV24-1 to TRBJ2-1; weak D call: TRBD2 (6 bases). Looked up from germline, CDR1 is KGHDR and CDR2 is SFDVKD. V lost 9 bases to trimming and J lost 15 bases, with 17 bases between them. The CDR3 is made up of 11 amino acids. In DNA, the CDR3 is TGTGCCACCGGACCCGGGACTCACCGGTTCTTC. The encoded protein is CATGPGTHRFF.

With regard to this clone: A read error may account for a junction end that differs from germline. The identical CDR3 is also encoded by other nucleotide sequences in the sample. V and J are TRBV19 and TRBJ1-3; TRBD1 is a possible D gene (5 bases). This CDR3 is built from 13 residues. Germline V CDR1 and CDR2: LNHDA, SQIVND (reference sequence). The CDR3 DNA reads as TGCGCCAGCCAGGGAAGAGGGCGAAACACCATATATTTT. Amino acid sequence: CASQGRGRNTIYF.

On this clone itself: This same CDR3 is encoded by further DNA sequences in the sample. The rearrangement joins TRBV6-5 to TRBJ2-2; D not certain. V was trimmed by 1 base and J by 7 bases, leaving 4 bases between them. This CDR3 is built from 12 residues. The germline V gene encodes CDR1 MNHEY and CDR2 SVGAGI. The CDR3 sequence: CASSYYGGELFF. Here the CDR3 DNA reads TGTGCCAGCAGTTACTATGGCGGGGAGCTGTTTTTT.

CDR3: CASSTGLAGHSYEQYF. CDR3 DNA sequence: TGTGCCAGCAGCACGGGACTAGCGGGCCACTCCTACGAGCAGTACTTC. The chain is built from TRBV5-5 and TRBJ2-7, with 12 bases matching TRBD2. Germline CDR1 SGHKS, CDR2 YYEKEE (reference sequence). CDR3 length equals 16 residues. V was pared by 4 bases and J by 0 bases, with 5 bases of the junction left unmatched.

The rearrangement links TRBV28 to TRBJ1-1, with 7 bases fitting TRBD1. V lost 5 bases, J lost 10 bases, and 7 bases stayed unmatched. This CDR3 has 12 residues. Germline V lookup: CDR1 MDHEN, CDR2 SYDVKM. The CDR3, as DNA: TGTGCCAGCAGTCTAAGACAGGGAGGAGCTTTCTTT. Translation gives CASSLRQGGAFF.

The rearrangement joins TRBV20-1 to TRBJ2-1; D might be TRBD1 (5 bases). Per germline, CDR1 DFQATT and CDR2 SNEGSKA (reference sequence). V gave up 3 bases and J gave up 0 bases, with 12 bases separating them. The CDR3 contains 15 residues. The CDR3 nucleotides read TGCAGTGCTAGTGGGCAGGGAAGCTCCTACAATGAGCAGTTCTTC. The encoded protein is CSASGQGSSYNEQFF.

V gene TRBV12-3 or TRBV12-4 combines with J gene TRBJ1-1; D is undetermined. CDR3 length: 12 amino acids. V lost 5 bases, J lost 4 bases, and 8 bases lay in between. The CDR3 loop is CASSRTTTEAFF. In DNA form, the CDR3 reads TGTGCCAGCAGTAGGACGACCACTGAAGCTTTCTTT.

The J gene is TRBJ2-3, the V gene TRBV10-3; 8 bases are shared with TRBD2. Losses at the gene ends were 6 bases for V and 4 bases for J; bases not matched to a gene: 3. Germline values: CDR1 ENHRY, CDR2 SYGVKD. The CDR3 spans 13 residues. CDR3 in DNA: TGTGCCATCAGGAGCGGGAGTTCAGATACGCAGTATTTT. Its translation is CAIRSGSSDTQYF.

The gene calls are TRBV2 and TRBJ1-2, with TRBD1 matching 7 bases. J lost 6 bases, V lost 2 bases, and 9 bases had no gene match. Looked up from germline, CDR1 is SNHLY and CDR2 is FYNNEI. This CDR3 has 15 amino acids. The CDR3 region is CASSERWAQGDGYTF. CDR3 nucleotides: TGTGCCAGCAGTGAAAGATGGGCGCAGGGGGATGGCTACACCTTC.

The sample holds a few counts of this clone. The V gene is TRBV7-9, the J gene TRBJ1-1; D ambiguous. Trimming took 1 base from V and 3 from J, leaving 9 bases between them. This CDR3 spans 14 amino acids. Germline V lookup: CDR1 SEHNR, CDR2 FQNEAQ (reference sequence). CDR3 sequence reads: CASSLVWRDTEAFF. As DNA, the CDR3 is TGTGCCAGCAGCTTAGTATGGAGGGACACTGAAGCTTTCTTT.

The chain recombines TRBV11-2 with TRBJ2-2, with D possibly called TRBD1 or TRBD2 (5 bases each). The CDR3 runs to 16 residues. CDR1 and CDR2 (germline): SGHAT, FQNNGV. V was cut by 3 bases and J by 3 bases, with 14 bases left in between. CDR3 residues: CASSFRSRGYTGELFF. In nucleotides, the CDR3 is TGTGCCAGCAGCTTTCGATCGAGGGGCTACACCGGGGAGCTGTTTTTT.

The genes are TRBV24-1 and TRBJ2-5; 8 nucleotides align to TRBD1. The V gene's germline CDR1 is KGHDR and CDR2 SFDVKD. The ends lost 4 bases at V and 4 bases at J; junction bases unmatched: 7. There are 15 residues in the CDR3. CDR3 protein: CATSETGGRRETQYF. The DNA of the CDR3 is TGTGCCACCAGTGAAACAGGGGGTAGGAGAGAGACCCAGTACTTC.

The V and J genes are TRBV3-1 (or the pseudogene TRBV3-2) and TRBJ1-2; D gene ambiguous. V dropped 3 bases and J dropped 4 bases, with 15 bases sitting between them. This CDR3 comprises 15 residues. Germline V gives CDR1 LGHDT, CDR2 YNNKEL (reference sequence). In DNA, the CDR3 is TGTGCCAGCAGCCAGGAAGACTGGATGTTCTATGGCTACACCTTC. It specifies CASSQEDWMFYGYTF.

V and J are TRBV10-3 and TRBJ1-2; maybe TRBD1 (5 bases). This CDR3 has 12 residues. V was trimmed by 7 bases and J by 5 bases, leaving 11 bases between them. From germline, CDR1 is ENHRY and CDR2 SYGVKD. The CDR3 region has the DNA TGTGCCATCAATTCGGGGGGGTATGGCTACACCTTC. It is translated as CAINSGGYGYTF.

CDR3 sequence: CASSLAMGGGTEAFF. The DNA of the CDR3 is TGCGCCAGCAGCCTAGCTATGGGGGGCGGGACTGAAGCTTTCTTT. This chain uses TRBV5-1 with TRBJ1-1; possibly TRBD1 for D (6 bases). Per the germline V gene, CDR1 is SGHRS and CDR2 is YFSETQ. The ends were cut back, 4 bases at V and 5 bases at J, with 18 bases in the middle. The CDR3 sequence is 15 residues long.